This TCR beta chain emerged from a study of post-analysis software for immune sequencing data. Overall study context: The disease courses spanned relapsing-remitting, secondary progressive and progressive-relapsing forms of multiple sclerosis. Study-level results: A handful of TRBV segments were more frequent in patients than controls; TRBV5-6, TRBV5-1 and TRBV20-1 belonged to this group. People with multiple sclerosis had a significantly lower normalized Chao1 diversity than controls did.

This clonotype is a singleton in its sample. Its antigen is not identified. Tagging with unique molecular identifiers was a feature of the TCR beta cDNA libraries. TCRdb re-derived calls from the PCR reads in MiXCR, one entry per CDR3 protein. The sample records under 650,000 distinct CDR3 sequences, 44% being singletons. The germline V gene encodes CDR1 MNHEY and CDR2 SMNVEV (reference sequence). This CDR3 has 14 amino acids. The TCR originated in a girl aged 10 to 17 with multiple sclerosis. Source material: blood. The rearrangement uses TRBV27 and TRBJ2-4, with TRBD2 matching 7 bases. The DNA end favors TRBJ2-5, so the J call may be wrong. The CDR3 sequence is CASSPLAEQETQYF. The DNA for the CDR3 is TGTGCCAGCAGTCCGCTAGCGGAGCAAGAGACCCAGTACTTC.